This T cell receptor (beta chain) originates from a study of identifying expanded T cells in peripheral blood. V shed 5 bases and J shed 1 base, with 10 bases lying between them. CDR1 SGHVS and CDR2 FNYEAQ come from the germline V gene. The CDR3 has 14 amino acids. Healthy donors had no documented immune events, such as infections, while sampled. Regarding the study as a whole: Technical replicates showed around 1.3 changed clones; about two weeks 15 to 20; four weeks 19. Variance in clone template counts between two-week samples significantly increased with total template count across all healthy donors.

This table comes from immunoSEQ multiplex PCR, and its TCRdb copy is limited to in-frame clones, with some not included. The sample includes about 52,000 clones, around 82% seen only once; the top ten take approximately 14%. In the case of this clone: What it binds is not known.

The rearrangement uses TRBV7-6 and TRBJ2-3; TRBD2 is a possible D gene (5 bases). The material sequenced was blood. The source is a person aged 18 to 75 in good health. In nucleotides, the CDR3 is TGTGCCAGCAGCCAAAGGGAGCGCACAGATACGCAGTATTTT. Its translation: CASSQRERTDTQYF.